The clone carrying this TCR beta chain was picked up a small number of times. This sample is drawn from a study of identical twins' blood T cells. CDR1 is LGHNA, CDR2 YSLEER, per germline. CDR3 length equals 15 residues. J gave up 4 bases and V 0 bases, and 3 bases lay outside the gene matches. TCRdb redid the calling of the 5' RACE reads with MiXCR, one entry per CDR3 protein. Seen here are 400,000 or so distinct CDR3 sequences, roughly 30% observed once, and the top ten hold 5.5% to 6.5%. Sequencing used PBMCs. The receptor comes from a woman aged 18 to 55 in good health. V and J are TRBV4-3 and TRBJ1-2, with 9 nucleotides matching TRBD1. The CDR3, as DNA: TGCGCCAGCAGCCAAGAAGGGGGACAGGGCTATGGCTACACCTTC. The encoded protein is CASSQEGGQGYGYTF.